What follows are 4 T cell receptor beta chains derived from one specimen sequenced in a study of blood T cell repertoires in COVID-19 (TCRdb year 2020). The method was the immunoSEQ multiplex PCR assay. The table was pulled from immuneACCESS by TCRdb, which kept in-frame rearrangements only. Such tables lose some clones; where checked, under half of the loss comes from unresolved V genes, and the rest has no known cause. The sample profile shows 300,000 to 450,000 clones; around nine tenths of them were found once. The top ten clonotypes cover 1.2% of the sample. Sequenced material: PBMCs or T cells enriched from blood (not recorded which). The receptors were gathered from a woman under 30 who had recovered from COVID-19.

The genes are TRBV5-1 and TRBJ1-4; 12 bases agree with TRBD1. Per germline, CDR1 SGHRS and CDR2 YFSETQ. V was clipped by 4 bases and J by 3 bases; unmatched bases: 4. This CDR3 is built from 16 residues. The CDR3 sequence is CASSLGQGASNEKLFF. Written as DNA, the CDR3 is TGCGCCAGCAGCCTGGGACAGGGGGCATCTAATGAAAAACTGTTTTTT.

The rearrangement joins TRBV3-1 (or the pseudogene TRBV3-2) to TRBJ2-2; TRBD2 matches 7 bases. The CDR3 spans 15 residues. V shed 6 bases and J 5 bases; nucleotides not matched to a gene: 9. Germline assignment: CDR1 LGHDT and CDR2 YNNKEL (reference sequence). The CDR3 bases are TGTGCCAGCAGGCCACCGGCGGGGGAGACCGGGGAGCTGTTTTTT. Encoded protein: CASRPPAGETGELFF.

This clone was counted a single time. The V and J genes are TRBV11-2 and TRBJ2-7, with 11 positions matching TRBD1. The CDR3 is made up of 15 amino acids. V gave up 0 bases and J gave up 7 bases; unmatched junction bases: 5. Germline V lookup: CDR1 SGHAT, CDR2 FQNNGV. The CDR3 bases are TGTGCCAGCAGCTTAGACGGACAGGGGGCTGGGGAGCAGTACTTC. Its protein is CASSLDGQGAGEQYF.

This clone is a singleton in its sample. J is TRBJ1-4 and V is TRBV12-5, with D possibly TRBD1 on 5 matching bases. Germline V gene sequence: CDR1 LGHNT, CDR2 FRNRAP. The length of the CDR3 is 14 residues. The V and J ends lost 6 bases and 8 bases respectively, with 16 bases between them. CDR3 loop: CASGPQWGEEKLFF. As DNA, the CDR3 is TGTGCTAGTGGCCCTCAGTGGGGGGAGGAAAAACTGTTTTTT.